Presented here are 19 T cell receptor beta chains from one specimen sequenced in a study of blood T cell repertoires in COVID-19. Here immunoSEQ multiplex PCR was the method, and the copy in TCRdb shows in-frame clones only, minus some. Found here are roughly 80,000 clones, about 72% of them singletons; the top ten hold about 16%. The specimen sequenced was peripheral blood. The receptor source for this set is a man in his 70s with active or convalescent COVID-19.

V and J are TRBV4-1 and TRBJ2-5, with D possibly TRBD1 on 6 matching bases. The CDR3 loop spans 15 amino acids. Trimming left V 3 bases short and J 7 bases short, with 18 bases between. CDR1 MGHRA and CDR2 YSYEKL come from the germline V gene. CDR3 nucleotides: TGCGCCAGCAGCCAGAGGCAAGGGGGTTTCGGGACCCAGTACTTC. Protein sequence: CASSQRQGGFGTQYF.

The rearrangement links TRBV7-9 to TRBJ2-4; a weak D match, TRBD2 (6 bases). The CDR3 spans 11 residues. V lost 6 bases to trimming and J lost 7 bases, with 7 bases between them. The germline gives CDR1 SEHNR, CDR2 FQNEAQ (reference sequence). This CDR3 reads CASREGNIQYF. DNA for the CDR3: TGTGCCAGCAGGGAGGGGAACATTCAGTACTTC.

The rearrangement uses TRBV7-3 and TRBJ2-5; D not certain. Germline CDR1 reads SGHTA; CDR2 reads FQGTGA. Trimming took off 1 base at V and 2 bases at J, with 5 bases between the two ends. The CDR3 is made up of 13 amino acids. CDR3 sequence (DNA): TGTGCCAGCAGCTTAATTGCGCAAGAGACCCAGTACTTC. This gives the protein CASSLIAQETQYF.

V and J are TRBV11-3 and TRBJ2-5; D remains unclear. Germline loops: CDR1 SGHNT, CDR2 YENEEA. The CDR3 covers 12 residues. With 5 bases removed from V and 5 bases from J, the gap between germline ends came to 9 bases. CDR3 DNA: TGTGCCAGCAGCCTTCGCCGGGAGACCCAGTACTTC. Protein sequence: CASSLRRETQYF.

This clone was seen a handful of times. The gene calls are TRBV2 and TRBJ1-5; TRBD1 aligns across 9 bases. This CDR3 region has 14 residues. Unmatched junction bases numbered 3, after V lost 6 bases and J lost 3 bases. From germline, CDR1 is SNHLY and CDR2 FYNNEI. In nucleotides, the CDR3 is TGTGCCAGCAGGGGGACAGGGAACAATCAGCCCCAGCATTTT. As protein: CASRGTGNNQPQHF.

V and J are TRBV12-5 and TRBJ2-3, with D unclear. With 6 bases removed from V and 1 base from J, the gap between germline ends came to 11 bases. This CDR3 is built from 14 residues. Germline V gene sequence: CDR1 LGHNT, CDR2 FRNRAP. CDR3 region: CASGYQLGTDTQYF. CDR3 DNA: TGTGCTAGTGGCTATCAACTGGGCACAGATACGCAGTATTTT.

V usage is TRBV6-6 and J usage is TRBJ2-7, with TRBD2 identical over 7 bases. The CDR3 is 15 amino acids. With V trimmed by 2 bases and J by 2 bases, 6 bases remained unmatched. Germline V CDR1 and CDR2: MNHNY, SVGAGI (reference sequence). CDR3 sequence reads: CASSYTRGGTYEQYF. Here the CDR3 DNA reads TGTGCCAGCAGTTACACCCGGGGAGGGACCTACGAGCAGTACTTC.

Many counts were recorded for this clone. J is TRBJ2-1 and V is TRBV4-1; 7 nucleotides align to TRBD1. Germline CDR1 is MGHRA and CDR2 is YSYEKL. J gave up 1 base and V 1 base, and 1 base lay outside the gene matches. The CDR3 is 15 residues long. The CDR3 bases are TGCGCCAGCAGCCAAGGACAGGGATCCTACAATGAGCAGTTCTTC. It codes for CASSQGQGSYNEQFF.

The chain joins TRBV20-1 to TRBJ1-4; D is ambiguous. CDR3 length equals 11 residues. The V end lost 6 bases, the J end lost 8 bases, and 10 bases lay between the germline ends. The germline V gene has CDR1 DFQATT and CDR2 SNEGSKA (reference sequence). In nucleotides, the CDR3 is TGCAGTGCAGTGCGGGAGGAAAAACTGTTTTTT. Residues: CSAVREEKLFF.

This clone was seen just once. V is TRBV28 and J is TRBJ2-5, with TRBD1 identical over 7 bases. From germline, CDR1 is MDHEN and CDR2 SYDVKM. The CDR3 covers 14 residues. V shed 6 bases and J 4 bases; nucleotides not matched to a gene: 8. The DNA for the CDR3 is TGTGCCAGCAGGCCATCAGGGGGAACAGAGACCCAGTACTTC. Residues: CASRPSGGTETQYF. The full variable domain, rest sourced from reference TRBV28 and TRBJ2-5, is DVKVTQSSRYLVKRTGEKVFLECVQDMDHENMFWYRQDPGLGLRLIYFSYDVKMKEKGDIPEGYSVSREKKERFSLILESASTNQTSMYLCASRPSGGTETQYFGPGTRLLVL.

The chain has TRBV28 and TRBJ2-1; tentative D call: TRBD2 (6 bases). Deletions cut 5 bases from V and 6 bases from J, with 14 bases between. The CDR3 spans 14 residues. Germline loops: CDR1 MDHEN, CDR2 SYDVKM. This CDR3 is CASSPPLGGNEQFF. In DNA form, the CDR3 reads TGTGCCAGCAGTCCACCCCTGGGGGGCAATGAGCAGTTCTTC.

J is TRBJ1-6 and V is TRBV6-5; D might be TRBD1 (6 bases). In germline, CDR1 is MNHEY, CDR2 SVGAGI. The CDR3 has 12 amino acids. The CDR3 coding sequence is TGTGCGGGGGCAGAACATAATTCACCCCTCCACTTT. This translates into CAGAEHNSPLHF.

This chain joins TRBV7-8 and TRBJ1-3, with 7 nucleotides matching TRBD1. Germline lookup yields CDR1 SGHVS and CDR2 FQNEAQ. Trimming at V came to 2 bases and at J to 6 bases, leaving 7 bases not matched to a gene. CDR3 length: 15 residues. In DNA form, the CDR3 reads TGTGCCAGCAGCTTATCCTGGACAGGTCAAAACACCATATATTTT. This codes for CASSLSWTGQNTIYF.

Only one count was recorded for this clone. The chain joins TRBV29-1 to TRBJ2-7; 7 bases are a match to TRBD1. Unmatched junction bases numbered 4, after V lost 7 bases and J lost 1 base. This CDR3 region has 12 residues. Germline CDR1 and CDR2: SQVTM and ANQGSEA. The CDR3 here is CSARQGSYEQYF. Written as DNA, the CDR3 is TGCAGCGCCCGACAGGGATCCTACGAGCAGTACTTC.

The genes are TRBV6-1 and TRBJ2-1; 7 nucleotides align to TRBD2. Germline loops: CDR1 MNHNS, CDR2 SASEGT. Trimming removed 3 bases from V and 11 bases from J; junction bases left unmatched: 7. The CDR3 totals 13 residues. Here the CDR3 reads CASSDRLARQQFF. The CDR3 DNA reads as TGTGCCAGCAGTGATAGACTAGCTCGTCAGCAGTTCTTC.

The chain joins TRBV28 to TRBJ1-1; D call uncertain. Germline CDR1 is MDHEN and CDR2 is SYDVKM. The CDR3 has 11 amino acids. Deletions cut 5 bases from V and 7 bases from J, with 8 bases between. The CDR3 DNA is TGTGCCAGCAGTGTACACGTTGAAGCTTTCTTT. Its translation: CASSVHVEAFF.

This clone was counted a single time. The chain has TRBV10-2 and TRBJ2-7; 8 bases fit TRBD1. The germline gives CDR1 WSHSY, CDR2 SAAADI. The CDR3 is made up of 17 amino acids. V shed 6 bases, J shed 0 bases, and the junction held 13 bases outside the gene matches. This CDR3 reads CASSPSGTGLGSYEQYF. The CDR3 bases are TGCGCCAGCAGCCCCTCCGGGACAGGCCTCGGCTCCTACGAGCAGTACTTC.

The chain combines TRBV12-3 or TRBV12-4 with TRBJ1-5; no reliable D call. V lost 2 bases, J lost 11 bases, and 13 bases lay in between. The CDR3 extends over 13 amino acids. The CDR3 DNA is TGTGCCAGCAGTTTACAGCCGAGAGGAACCCAGCATTTT. This sequence encodes CASSLQPRGTQHF.

The chain links TRBV23-1 to TRBJ2-1; 10 positions match TRBD2. TRBV23-1 is given ORF status, its function remaining uncertain. The CDR3 has 16 residues. The V and J ends lost 2 bases and 8 bases, in that order; junction bases with no gene match: 9. CDR3 DNA sequence: TGCGCCAGCAGTCAACTTGGGACTAGCGTTTCCGATGAGCAGTTCTTC. It is translated as CASSQLGTSVSDEQFF.